A single sample gave rise to the 27 T cell receptor beta chains below, sequenced in a study of blood T cell repertoires in COVID-19. Method: immunoSEQ multiplex PCR; TCRdb's copy keeps in-frame clones and lacks some. Of roughly 300,000 clones listed, about four fifths are singletons. Specimen: peripheral blood. These receptors came from an older woman with active or convalescent COVID-19.

The chain recombines TRBV7-9 with TRBJ1-4, with 7 bases lining up with TRBD1. This CDR3 contains 15 residues. Germline V gene sequence: CDR1 SEHNR, CDR2 FQNEAQ (reference sequence). V gave up 5 bases and J gave up 5 bases; unmatched junction bases: 8. The chain's CDR3 is CASSDTGQPNEKLFF. The CDR3 DNA reads as TGTGCCAGCAGCGACACGGGACAGCCGAATGAAAAACTGTTTTTT.

The chain combines TRBV19 with TRBJ1-5; D is perhaps TRBD1 (6 bases). Deletions cut 4 bases from V and 3 bases from J, with 13 bases between. The CDR3 consists of 15 residues. Germline V gene data show CDR1 as LNHDA and CDR2 as SQIVND (reference sequence). Written as DNA, the CDR3 is TGTGCCAGTAGTAAGTTTGGGGGCCACAATCAGCCCCAGCATTTT. The encoded protein is CASSKFGGHNQPQHF.

This chain connects TRBV30 to TRBJ1-5; 9 nucleotides align to TRBD1. Per germline, CDR1 GTSNPN and CDR2 SVGIG (reference sequence). The CDR3 contains 14 residues. Trimming took 2 bases from V and 7 from J; bases not matched to a gene: 6. CDR3 residues: CAWSSGTGRQPQHF. In DNA form, the CDR3 reads TGTGCCTGGAGTTCCGGGACAGGGAGGCAGCCCCAGCATTTT.

This clone has only a few counts. This chain links TRBV19 with TRBJ2-5; D perhaps matches TRBD1 (5 bases). CDR1 and CDR2 (germline): LNHDA, SQIVND (reference sequence). The ends were cut back, 10 bases at V and 0 bases at J, with 12 bases in the middle. The CDR3 contains 13 residues. CDR3 protein: CATRGQYQETQYF. DNA for the CDR3: TGTGCCACAAGGGGCCAGTACCAAGAGACCCAGTACTTC.

Notes on this clone: Mismatch with germline at one junction end may stem from a read error. The chain is built from TRBV4-2 and TRBJ1-2; 7 positions agree with TRBD1. The CDR3 consists of 14 residues. From germline, CDR1 is LGHNA and CDR2 YNFKEQ. This CDR3 is CASSQDGQAGTALF. The CDR3 nucleotides are TGTGCCAGCAGCCAAGATGGCCAAGCCGGGACAGCACTCTTC.

The gene calls are TRBV10-3 and TRBJ2-5; 11 bases are a match to TRBD2. J lost 3 bases, V lost 4 bases, and 1 base had no gene match. From germline, CDR1 is ENHRY and CDR2 SYGVKD. The CDR3 length is 14 residues. CDR3 sequence (DNA): TGTGCCATCAGTGCGACTAGCGGGGAAGAGACCCAGTACTTC. This sequence encodes CAISATSGEETQYF.

This clone has just a few counts. The chain links TRBV9 to TRBJ2-4; 11 bases agree with TRBD2. The CDR3 loop spans 16 amino acids. V lost 2 bases to trimming and J lost 5 bases; unmatched junction nucleotides: 6. Germline CDR1 and CDR2: SGDLS and YYNGEE. The CDR3 spells CASSVFSGGAQNIQYF. CDR3 DNA: TGTGCCAGCAGCGTGTTTAGCGGGGGGGCCCAAAACATTCAGTACTTC.

This chain links TRBV3-1 (or the pseudogene TRBV3-2) with TRBJ1-2, with D maybe TRBD1 (5 bases). Trimming cost V 1 base and J 6 bases, with 15 bases left between them. The germline V gene encodes CDR1 LGHDT and CDR2 YNNKEL (reference sequence). CDR3 length: 15 amino acids. The DNA of the CDR3 is TGTGCCAGCAGCCAAGTAAATCCGGGACTGCATGGCTACACCTTC. As protein: CASSQVNPGLHGYTF.

This clone was counted at least ten times. This chain links TRBV5-4 with TRBJ1-4, with unresolved D. Per the germline V gene, CDR1 is SGHNT and CDR2 is YYREEE (reference sequence). CDR3 length equals 14 residues. V was cut by 0 bases and J by 5 bases, with 8 bases left in between. The CDR3, as DNA: TGTGCCAGCAGCTTGGGGAGGAGAAATGAAAAACTGTTTTTT. This encodes CASSLGRRNEKLFF.

The chain is built from TRBV7-9 and TRBJ1-3, with 7 bases aligning to TRBD1. The CDR3 contains 15 residues. Trimming at V came to 2 bases and at J to 4 bases, leaving 5 bases not matched to a gene. Germline assignment: CDR1 SEHNR and CDR2 FQNEAQ (reference sequence). This chain's CDR3 is CASSLLTGTGNTIYF. CDR3 sequence (DNA): TGTGCCAGCAGCTTACTGACAGGGACAGGAAACACCATATATTTT.

This chain connects TRBV5-1 to TRBJ2-2; D possibly corresponds to TRBD1 (6 bases). CDR1 is SGHRS, CDR2 YFSETQ, per germline. The germline V and J ends were trimmed by 2 bases and 3 bases, with 11 bases remaining between them. The CDR3 is 15 amino acids. This CDR3 reads CASSFRGTDTGELFF. CDR3 in DNA: TGCGCCAGCAGCTTCAGGGGCACGGACACCGGGGAGCTGTTTTTT.

The gene calls are TRBV29-1 and TRBJ2-1, with 9 bases that match TRBD1. The CDR3 is 15 amino acids. CDR1 and CDR2 from the germline V gene are SQVTM and ANQGSEA. J was trimmed by 2 bases and V by 7 bases; bases with no gene match: 9. CDR3 loop: CSGSQQGATYNEQFF. CDR3 sequence (DNA): TGCAGCGGCTCGCAACAGGGGGCAACCTACAATGAGCAGTTCTTC.

The CDR3 region is CASQGFDNSPLHF. The CDR3 region has the DNA TGTGCCAGTCAGGGGTTCGATAATTCACCCCTCCACTTT. V gene TRBV19 combines with J gene TRBJ1-6, with a tentative D call TRBD1 (6 bases). V was shortened by 8 bases and J by 5 bases, with 10 bases between the two germline ends. In germline, CDR1 is LNHDA, CDR2 SQIVND (reference sequence). The CDR3 is 13 residues long.

This clone was seen more than once but under ten times. The rearrangement uses TRBV11-2 and TRBJ1-6, with D unclear. In germline, CDR1 is SGHAT, CDR2 FQNNGV. CDR3 size: 14 residues. V lost 0 bases to trimming and J lost 7 bases, with 7 bases between them. CDR3 sequence (DNA): TGTGCCAGCAGCTTAGACAGGCTCAATTCACCCCTCCACTTT. Amino acids: CASSLDRLNSPLHF.

The CDR3 here is CASSLAETGATNEQFF. DNA of the CDR3: TGTGCCAGCAGCTTAGCGGAGACAGGGGCAACCAATGAGCAGTTCTTC. This sequence joins TRBV7-9 and TRBJ2-1, with 8 positions matching TRBD1. Germline CDR1 is SEHNR and CDR2 is FQNEAQ (reference sequence). The CDR3 covers 16 residues. The ends lost 0 bases at V and 6 bases at J; junction bases unmatched: 7.

Turning to this clone: A read error may account for a junction end that differs from germline. Distinct nucleotide sequences in the sample also encode this CDR3. CDR3 DNA sequence: TGTGCCAGCAGCTTGGCCTCAGGCACCGGAGAGCTGTTTTTT. Amino acid sequence: CASSLASGTGELFF. The rearrangement joins TRBV5-5 to TRBJ2-2; D remains unclear. The CDR3 has 14 amino acids. Germline values: CDR1 SGHKS, CDR2 YYEKEE (reference sequence).

The V call is TRBV6-6, the J call TRBJ2-7; maybe TRBD1 (6 bases). The germline V and J ends were trimmed by 6 bases and 3 bases, with 15 bases remaining between them. This CDR3 contains 14 residues. CDR1 is MNHNY and CDR2 is SVGAGI in the germline V gene (reference sequence). In DNA, the CDR3 is TGTGCCAGCAGCCCCCGCGAAGGGGGCTACGAGCAGTACTTC. It translates to CASSPREGGYEQYF.

The chain carries TRBV5-1 and TRBJ1-1, with TRBD1 matching 8 bases. The CDR3 runs 14 residues. Looked up from germline, CDR1 is SGHRS and CDR2 is YFSETQ. J gave up 3 bases and V 4 bases, and 5 bases lay outside the gene matches. CDR3 bases: TGCGCCAGCAGCCGACAGACAGGGGACACTGAAGCTTTCTTT. Its protein is CASSRQTGDTEAFF.

A single count supports this clone. The rearrangement uses TRBV6-5 and TRBJ2-5; TRBD2 matches 10 bases. Germline assignment: CDR1 MNHEY and CDR2 SVGAGI. V was clipped by 4 bases and J by 5 bases; unmatched bases: 10. CDR3 length: 16 residues. CDR3 nucleotides: TGTGCCAGCAGTTCTCCCTTAGCGGGGGGCTTGGAGACCCAGTACTTC. Protein: CASSSPLAGGLETQYF.

J is TRBJ2-5 and V is TRBV11-2, with D possibly matching TRBD1 (6 bases). Trimming stripped 1 base from V and 10 bases from J, with 10 bases between. The CDR3 totals 12 residues. CDR1 and CDR2 (germline): SGHAT, FQNNGV. The CDR3 region is CASSLAGAIQYF. CDR3 nucleotide sequence: TGTGCCAGCAGCTTAGCAGGGGCCATCCAGTACTTC.

V usage is TRBV4-1 and J usage is TRBJ2-3; TRBD2 aligns across 14 bases. J lost 1 base, V lost 4 bases, and 7 bases had no gene match. The CDR3 runs 18 residues. The germline V gene encodes CDR1 MGHRA and CDR2 YSYEKL. CDR3 bases: TGCGCCAGCAGCCGACGACTAGCGGGGGGGCCTGGCACAGATACGCAGTATTTT. Protein: CASSRRLAGGPGTDTQYF.

The J gene is TRBJ2-5, the V gene TRBV10-3, with D unresolved. The germline V and J ends were trimmed by 0 bases and 5 bases, with 7 bases remaining between them. Germline lookup yields CDR1 ENHRY and CDR2 SYGVKD. The CDR3 contains 13 residues. CDR3 loop: CAISESPLETQYF. Written as DNA, the CDR3 is TGTGCCATCAGTGAGTCCCCTTTGGAGACCCAGTACTTC.

This clone was counted a few times. The gene calls are TRBV5-4 and TRBJ2-3; 14 positions match TRBD2. This CDR3 has 16 residues. Germline values: CDR1 SGHNT, CDR2 YYREEE (reference sequence). J was trimmed by 4 bases and V by 4 bases; bases with no gene match: 5. The CDR3 loop is CASSPTSGGAPDTQYF. The CDR3 bases are TGTGCCAGCAGCCCGACTAGCGGGGGGGCCCCAGATACGCAGTATTTT.

The table lists this clone with a count of one. This chain connects TRBV7-6 to TRBJ1-3; D perhaps matches TRBD1 (6 bases). The CDR3 covers 17 residues. Germline V CDR1 and CDR2: SGHVS, FNYEAQ. The ends were cut back, 1 base at V and 0 bases at J, with 13 bases in the middle. The CDR3 reads CASSLVIGRGSGNTIYF. CDR3 coding DNA: TGTGCCAGCAGCTTAGTAATAGGCAGGGGCTCTGGAAACACCATATATTTT.

The chain combines TRBV19 with TRBJ2-7; possible D gene TRBD1, 6 bases. The germline CDR1 and CDR2 sequences are LNHDA and SQIVND (reference sequence). This CDR3 spans 15 amino acids. Trimming removed 3 bases at V and 4 bases at J, with 16 bases between. As DNA, the CDR3 is TGTGCCAGTAGTATCGCCGGGACACCATTTTACGAGCAGTACTTC. Residues: CASSIAGTPFYEQYF.

The table lists this clone with a few counts. The chain is built from TRBV19 and TRBJ2-3; D unresolved. Between the trimmed V and J ends, which lost 5 bases and 4 bases, there was a span of 13 bases. The CDR3 consists of 14 residues. Germline lookup yields CDR1 LNHDA and CDR2 SQIVND (reference sequence). As DNA, the CDR3 is TGTGCCAGTAGTCCTTTGTCCGTCGCAGATACGCAGTATTTT. As protein: CASSPLSVADTQYF.

V and J are TRBV13 and TRBJ2-3; 13 bases align to TRBD2. The CDR3 is made up of 18 amino acids. CDR1 and CDR2 from the germline V gene are PRHDT and FYEKMQ (reference sequence). The V and J ends lost 5 bases and 1 base, in that order; junction bases with no gene match: 9. The CDR3 nucleotides are TGTGCCAGCAGCGGTAGACTAGCGGGGGGTTCACGCACAGATACGCAGTATTTT. Translating gives CASSGRLAGGSRTDTQYF.